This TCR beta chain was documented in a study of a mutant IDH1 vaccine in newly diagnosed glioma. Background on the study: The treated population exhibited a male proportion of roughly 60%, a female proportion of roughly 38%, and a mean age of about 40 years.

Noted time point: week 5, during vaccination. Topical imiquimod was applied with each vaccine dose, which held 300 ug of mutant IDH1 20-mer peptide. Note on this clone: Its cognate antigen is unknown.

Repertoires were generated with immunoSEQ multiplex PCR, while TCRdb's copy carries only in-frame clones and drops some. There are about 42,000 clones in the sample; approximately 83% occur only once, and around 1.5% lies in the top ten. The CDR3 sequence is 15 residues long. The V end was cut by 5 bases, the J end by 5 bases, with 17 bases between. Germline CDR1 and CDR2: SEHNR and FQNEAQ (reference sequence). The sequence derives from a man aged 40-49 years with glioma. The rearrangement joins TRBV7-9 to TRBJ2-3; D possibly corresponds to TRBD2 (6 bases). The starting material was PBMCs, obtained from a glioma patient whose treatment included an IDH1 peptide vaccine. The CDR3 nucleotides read TGTGCCAGCAGCCTCGAGGGGCGCGGGGTAGATACGCAGTATTTT. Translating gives CASSLEGRGVDTQYF.